This T cell receptor beta chain is drawn from a study of blood T cell repertoires in COVID-19. At the level of the study: COVID-19 samples from acute and convalescent phases originated in the United States, Italy and Spain.

The CDR3 contains 14 residues. Germline assignment: CDR1 SGHTA and CDR2 FQGNSA. The V gene lost 2 bases and the J gene lost 2 bases, with 9 bases spanning the gap. Sequencing was performed with immunoSEQ multiplex PCR; in TCRdb, only in-frame clones are kept and a portion is missing. The sample holds 230,000 or so clones, less than 90% seen once. This study enrolled people aged about 18 to 100 from about two dozen US geographic areas. Clinical history reported by participants formed the basis on which cohorts were assigned. The TCR was taken from a woman in her twenties or thirties who had recovered from COVID-19. The V and J genes are TRBV7-2 and TRBJ2-5, with TRBD1 as a possible D gene (5 bases). Sequencing input: PBMCs or T cells enriched from blood (not recorded which). CDR3 sequence: CASSLNRNQETQYF. The DNA for the CDR3 is TGTGCCAGCAGCTTAAACAGGAATCAAGAGACCCAGTACTTC. The complete variable domain, with remaining parts taken from reference TRBV7-2 and TRBJ2-5, reads GAGVSQSPSNKVTEKGKDVELRCDPISGHTALYWYRQSLGQGLEFLIYFQGNSAPDKSGLPSDRFSAERTGGSVSTLTIQRTQQEDSAVYLCASSLNRNQETQYFGPGTRLLVL.